This T cell receptor beta chain emerged from a study of T cells after yellow fever vaccination. UMIs and a universal primer site were added when TCR cDNA was made by 5'RACE template switching. TCRdb ran MiXCR on the 5' RACE reads and lists one entry per CDR3 protein. The repertoire holds about 580,000 distinct CDR3 sequences, with 17% as singletons. Broader study findings: Post-booster reappearance was seen for most primary-vaccination clones (nearly 97% CD4, around 91% CD8). On re-exposure, the response was weaker but peaked faster, at day 5 versus 15. Within FACS-sorted repertoires, abundant clonotypes contaminating from the bulk population could be present.

Per germline, CDR1 SGHTA and CDR2 FQGNSA. Trimming removed 4 bases at V and 0 bases at J, with 7 bases between. This CDR3 comprises 14 residues. A note on this clonotype: The antigen remains unidentified.

The chain joins TRBV7-2 to TRBJ1-5; D gene ambiguous. The specimen comprised PBMCs, sampled 5 days after the first yellow fever vaccination. The TCR was taken from a man aged 18-30 years who received the YFV17D yellow fever vaccine. The CDR3 sequence: CASSSTHSNQPQHF. CDR3 bases: TGTGCCAGCAGCTCTACTCATAGCAATCAGCCCCAGCATTTT.